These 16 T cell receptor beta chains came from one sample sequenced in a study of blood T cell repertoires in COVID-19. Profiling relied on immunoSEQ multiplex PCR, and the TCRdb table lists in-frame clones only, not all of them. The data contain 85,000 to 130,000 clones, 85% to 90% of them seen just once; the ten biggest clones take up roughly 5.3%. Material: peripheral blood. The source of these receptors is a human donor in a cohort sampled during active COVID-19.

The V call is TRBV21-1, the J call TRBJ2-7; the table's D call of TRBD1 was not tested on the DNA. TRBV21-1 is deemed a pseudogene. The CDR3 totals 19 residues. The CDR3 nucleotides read TGTGCCAGCAGCAAAGTCCGAAAGACAATCTCCTTCAGCTCCTACGAGCAGTACTTC. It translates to CASSKVRKTISFSSYEQYF.

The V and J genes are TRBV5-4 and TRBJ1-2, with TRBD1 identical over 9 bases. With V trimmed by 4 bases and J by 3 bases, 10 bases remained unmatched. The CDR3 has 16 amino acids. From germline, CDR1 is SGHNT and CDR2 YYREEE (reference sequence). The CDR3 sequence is CASSLTGGSYHYGYTF. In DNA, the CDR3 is TGTGCCAGCAGCCTTACAGGGGGCTCGTATCACTATGGCTACACCTTC.

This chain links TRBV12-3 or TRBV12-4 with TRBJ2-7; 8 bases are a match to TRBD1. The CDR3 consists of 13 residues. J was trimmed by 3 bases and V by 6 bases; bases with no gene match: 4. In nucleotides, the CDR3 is TGTGCCAGCAGGAGAGGACAGGGCTACGAGCAGTACTTC. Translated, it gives CASRRGQGYEQYF.

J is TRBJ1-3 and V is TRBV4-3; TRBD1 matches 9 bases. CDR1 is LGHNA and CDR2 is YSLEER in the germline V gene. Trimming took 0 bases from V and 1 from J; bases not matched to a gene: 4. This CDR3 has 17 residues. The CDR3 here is CASSQDRTGASGNTIYF. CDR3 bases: TGCGCCAGCAGCCAAGATCGGACAGGGGCATCTGGAAACACCATATATTTT.

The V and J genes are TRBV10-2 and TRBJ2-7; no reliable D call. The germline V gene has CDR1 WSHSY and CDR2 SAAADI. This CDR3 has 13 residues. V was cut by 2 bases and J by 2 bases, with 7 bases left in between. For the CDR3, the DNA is TGCGCCAGCAGTGAGGGCAGTACCTACGAGCAGTACTTC. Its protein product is CASSEGSTYEQYF.

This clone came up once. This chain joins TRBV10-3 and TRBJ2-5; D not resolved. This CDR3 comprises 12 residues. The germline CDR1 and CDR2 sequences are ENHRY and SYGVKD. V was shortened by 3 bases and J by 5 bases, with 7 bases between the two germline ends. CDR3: CAISEPRETQYF. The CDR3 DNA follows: TGTGCCATCAGTGAACCTCGGGAGACCCAGTACTTC.

The CDR3 DNA is TGTGCCAGTACCGACAGGGGGAACACTGAAGCTTTCTTT. It codes for CASTDRGNTEAFF. This sequence joins TRBV19 and TRBJ1-1; TRBD1 matches at 8 bases. Per germline, CDR1 LNHDA and CDR2 SQIVND (reference sequence). The CDR3 sequence is 13 residues long. The V and J ends lost 7 bases and 1 base, in that order; junction bases with no gene match: 2.

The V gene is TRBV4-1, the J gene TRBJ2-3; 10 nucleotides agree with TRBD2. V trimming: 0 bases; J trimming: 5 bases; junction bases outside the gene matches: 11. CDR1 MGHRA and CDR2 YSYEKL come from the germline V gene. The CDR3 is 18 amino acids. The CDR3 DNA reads TGCGCCAGCAGCCAAGATCGAGGAGCGGGGGGGGCGAAAGATACGCAGTATTTT. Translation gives CASSQDRGAGGAKDTQYF.

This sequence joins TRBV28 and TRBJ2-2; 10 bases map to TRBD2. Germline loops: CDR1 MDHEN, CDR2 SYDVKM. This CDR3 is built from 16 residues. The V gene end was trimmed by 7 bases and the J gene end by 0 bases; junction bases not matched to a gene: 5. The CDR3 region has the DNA TGTGCCAGCACCCGGACTAGCGGCACGAACACCGGGGAGCTGTTTTTT. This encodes CASTRTSGTNTGELFF.

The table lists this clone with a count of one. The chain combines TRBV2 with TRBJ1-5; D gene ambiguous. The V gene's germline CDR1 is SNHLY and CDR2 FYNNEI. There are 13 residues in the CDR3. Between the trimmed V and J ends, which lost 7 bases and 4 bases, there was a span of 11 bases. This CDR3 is CASNGNSNQPQHF. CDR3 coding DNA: TGTGCCAGCAACGGGAACTCAAATCAGCCCCAGCATTTT.

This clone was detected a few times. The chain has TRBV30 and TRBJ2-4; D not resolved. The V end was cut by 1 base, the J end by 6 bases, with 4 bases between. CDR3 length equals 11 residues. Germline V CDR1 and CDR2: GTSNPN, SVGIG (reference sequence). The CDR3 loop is CAWSGGNIQYF. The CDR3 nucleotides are TGTGCCTGGAGTGGCGGAAACATTCAGTACTTC.

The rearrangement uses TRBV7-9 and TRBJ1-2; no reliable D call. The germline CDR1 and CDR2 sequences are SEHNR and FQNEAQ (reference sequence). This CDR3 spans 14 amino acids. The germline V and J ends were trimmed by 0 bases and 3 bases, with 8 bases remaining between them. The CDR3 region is CASSLASTDYGYTF. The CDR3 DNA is TGTGCCAGCAGCTTAGCGAGCACAGACTATGGCTACACCTTC.

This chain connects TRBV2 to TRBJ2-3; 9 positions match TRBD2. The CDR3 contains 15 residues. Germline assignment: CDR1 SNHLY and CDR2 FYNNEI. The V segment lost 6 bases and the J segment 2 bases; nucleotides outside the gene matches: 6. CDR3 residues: CASRGQRGVTDTQYF. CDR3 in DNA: TGTGCCAGCAGGGGGCAGCGGGGGGTCACAGATACGCAGTATTTT. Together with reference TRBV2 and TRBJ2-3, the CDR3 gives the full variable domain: EPEVTQTPSHQVTQMGQEVILRCVPISNHLYFYWYRQILGQKVEFLVSFYNNEISEKSEIFDDQFSVERPDGSNFTLKIRSTKLEDSAMYFCASRGQRGVTDTQYFGPGTRLTVL.

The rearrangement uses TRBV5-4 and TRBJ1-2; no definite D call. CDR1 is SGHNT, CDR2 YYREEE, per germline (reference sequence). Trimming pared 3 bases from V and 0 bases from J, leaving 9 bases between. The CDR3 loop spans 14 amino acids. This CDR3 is CASSSGRANYGYTF. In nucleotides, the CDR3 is TGTGCCAGCAGCTCCGGTAGAGCTAACTATGGCTACACCTTC. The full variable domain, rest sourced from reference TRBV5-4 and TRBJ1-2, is ETGVTQSPTHLIKTRGQQVTLRCSSQSGHNTVSWYQQALGQGPQFIFQYYREEENGRGNFPPRFSGLQFPNYSSELNVNALELDDSALYLCASSSGRANYGYTFGSGTRLTVV.

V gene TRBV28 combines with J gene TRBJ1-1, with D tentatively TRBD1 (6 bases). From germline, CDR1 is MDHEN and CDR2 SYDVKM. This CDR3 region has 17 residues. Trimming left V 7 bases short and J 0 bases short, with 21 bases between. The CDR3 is CASNGGGGRFVNTEAFF. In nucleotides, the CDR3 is TGTGCCAGCAACGGGGGAGGGGGAAGATTCGTGAACACTGAAGCTTTCTTT.

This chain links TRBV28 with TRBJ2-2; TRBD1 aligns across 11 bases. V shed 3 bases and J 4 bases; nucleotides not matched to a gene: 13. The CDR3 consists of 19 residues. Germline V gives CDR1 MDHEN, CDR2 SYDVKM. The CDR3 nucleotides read TGTGCCAGCAGTTTGCCCCCACCGGGACAGGGGGTGATCACCGGGGAGCTGTTTTTT. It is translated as CASSLPPPGQGVITGELFF.